Listed below are T cell receptor beta chains from one sample, sequenced in a study of blood T cells in healthy people across ages. One entry per CDR3 protein, called by TCRdb with MiXCR from the 5' RACE reads. The data show approximately 1,700,000 distinct CDR3 sequences, around 40% seen once. The sample consisted of blood. The receptor set was obtained from a human donor in good health. Each CDR3 is given with its conserved first and last residue. Fields, in order: V gene, J gene, clone size, D gene, CDR3 protein, CDR3 DNA. The D gene is left open where the match is weak. Clone size is not always given. Where it is, it says once, few, many or a class for expanded clones.

V gene: TRBV7-2; J gene: TRBJ1-3; clone size: -; D gene: -; CDR3 protein: CASSLGPGGSGNTIYF; CDR3 DNA: TGTGCCAGCAGCTTAGGGCCGGGAGGATCCGGAAACACCATATATTTT
V gene: TRBV15; J gene: TRBJ1-2; clone size: -; D gene: -; CDR3 protein: CATSRGQLNYGYTF; CDR3 DNA: TGTGCCACCAGCAGAGGTCAGCTCAACTATGGCTACACCTTC
V gene: TRBV29-1; J gene: TRBJ2-1; clone size: few; D gene: TRBD2; CDR3 protein: CSVEIRGGSEQFF; CDR3 DNA: TGCAGCGTTGAGATACGGGGGGGCAGTGAGCAGTTCTTC
V gene: TRBV7-2; J gene: TRBJ1-2; clone size: few; D gene: TRBD1; CDR3 protein: CASSLYQGAYGYTF; CDR3 DNA: TGTGCCAGCAGCTTATATCAGGGGGCGTATGGCTACACCTTC
V gene: TRBV4-3; J gene: TRBJ2-5; clone size: few; D gene: TRBD2; CDR3 protein: CASSQLLTSGETQYF; CDR3 DNA: TGCGCCAGCAGCCAGCTACTGACTAGCGGAGAGACCCAGTACTTC
V gene: TRBV11-2; J gene: TRBJ2-2; clone size: -; D gene: TRBD1; CDR3 protein: CASSPRATGAVGELFF; CDR3 DNA: TGTGCCAGCAGTCCCCGGGCCACAGGGGCGGTCGGGGAGCTGTTTTTT
V gene: TRBV6-5; J gene: TRBJ2-4; clone size: -; D gene: TRBD2; CDR3 protein: CASSPPGGQNIQYF; CDR3 DNA: TGTGCCAGCAGCCCACCGGGGGGGCAAAACATTCAGTACTTC
V gene: TRBV30; J gene: TRBJ1-4; clone size: few; D gene: -; CDR3 protein: CAWSSQGLPEKLFF; CDR3 DNA: TGTGCCTGGAGTTCGCAGGGATTGCCTGAAAAACTGTTTTTT
V gene: TRBV6-6; J gene: TRBJ2-5; clone size: few; D gene: -; CDR3 protein: CASSYGGAYQETQYF; CDR3 DNA: TGTGCCAGCAGTTACGGGGGGGCTTACCAAGAGACCCAGTACTTC
V gene: TRBV7-2; J gene: TRBJ2-7; clone size: few; D gene: -; CDR3 protein: CASALVGSETYEQYF; CDR3 DNA: TGTGCCAGCGCCCTAGTGGGGTCGGAAACCTACGAGCAGTACTTC
V gene: TRBV12-3/TRBV12-4; J gene: TRBJ1-5; clone size: -; D gene: -; CDR3 protein: CASSYGHGDQPQHF; CDR3 DNA: TGTGCCAGCAGTTACGGACACGGCGATCAGCCCCAGCATTTT
V gene: TRBV19; J gene: TRBJ2-5; clone size: few; D gene: TRBD2; CDR3 protein: CASRLTSGGAETQYF; CDR3 DNA: TGTGCCAGTAGATTGACTAGCGGGGGAGCGGAGACCCAGTACTTC
V gene: TRBV3-1; J gene: TRBJ2-7; clone size: -; D gene: -; CDR3 protein: CASSQTGQHEQYF; CDR3 DNA: TGTGCCAGCAGCCAAACAGGACAACACGAGCAGTACTTC
V gene: TRBV14; J gene: TRBJ1-1; clone size: -; D gene: TRBD1; CDR3 protein: CASSRRPGQGGLSEAFF; CDR3 DNA: TGTGCCAGCAGCCGAAGACCGGGACAGGGAGGTTTAAGCGAAGCTTTCTTT
V gene: TRBV6-5; J gene: TRBJ2-3; clone size: -; D gene: TRBD1; CDR3 protein: CASNPDRLLTDTQYF; CDR3 DNA: TGTGCCAGCAACCCGGACAGGCTCCTCACAGATACGCAGTATTTT
V gene: TRBV4-1; J gene: TRBJ2-1; clone size: few; D gene: TRBD1; CDR3 protein: CASSPGTALNEQFF; CDR3 DNA: TGCGCCAGCAGCCCCGGGACAGCCTTAAATGAGCAGTTCTTC
V gene: TRBV20-1; J gene: TRBJ2-3; clone size: many; D gene: -; CDR3 protein: CSATHTTGGTTDTQYF; CDR3 DNA: TGCAGTGCTACCCATACAACTGGGGGGACCACAGATACGCAGTATTTT
V gene: TRBV5-4; J gene: TRBJ2-6; clone size: few; D gene: TRBD1; CDR3 protein: CASSLGWDSRSGANVLTF; CDR3 DNA: TGTGCCAGCAGCTTGGGCTGGGACAGCCGCTCTGGGGCCAACGTCCTGACTTTC
V gene: TRBV11-2; J gene: TRBJ2-2; clone size: -; D gene: -; CDR3 protein: CASTVGSRGTGELFF; CDR3 DNA: TGTGCCAGCACCGTGGGGTCCCGGGGCACCGGGGAGCTGTTTTTT
V gene: TRBV3-1; J gene: TRBJ1-4; clone size: once; D gene: TRBD1; CDR3 protein: CASSSSSGTGSGKLFF; CDR3 DNA: TGTGCCAGCAGCTCCTCCTCCGGGACAGGGAGTGGAAAACTGTTTTTT
V gene: TRBV4-1; J gene: TRBJ2-5; clone size: few; D gene: -; CDR3 protein: CASSQWGIGETQYF; CDR3 DNA: TGCGCCAGCAGCCAATGGGGTATAGGAGAGACCCAGTACTTC
V gene: TRBV5-5; J gene: TRBJ2-2; clone size: few; D gene: -; CDR3 protein: CASSLDSRELFF; CDR3 DNA: TGTGCCAGCAGCTTGGATTCGAGGGAGCTGTTTTTT
V gene: TRBV27; J gene: TRBJ1-1; clone size: -; D gene: -; CDR3 protein: CASSQRDGFTEAFF; CDR3 DNA: TGTGCCAGCAGCCAGCGGGACGGTTTCACTGAAGCTTTCTTT
V gene: TRBV20-1; J gene: TRBJ2-1; clone size: -; D gene: -; CDR3 protein: CSASRGNLNEQFF; CDR3 DNA: TGCAGTGCTAGTCGGGGAAATTTAAATGAGCAGTTCTTC
V gene: TRBV2; J gene: TRBJ2-5; clone size: -; D gene: -; CDR3 protein: CASTPQGGGQETQYF; CDR3 DNA: TGTGCCAGCACTCCTCAGGGGGGTGGACAAGAGACCCAGTACTTC
V gene: TRBV2; J gene: TRBJ2-5; clone size: -; D gene: -; CDR3 protein: CASSEASIAWETQYF; CDR3 DNA: TGTGCCAGCAGTGAAGCGTCGATAGCGTGGGAGACCCAGTACTTC
V gene: TRBV11-2; J gene: TRBJ1-1; clone size: once; D gene: TRBD1; CDR3 protein: CASSSPTGDAEAFF; CDR3 DNA: TGTGCCAGCAGCAGCCCGACAGGGGATGCTGAAGCTTTCTTT
V gene: TRBV7-2; J gene: TRBJ2-6; clone size: few; D gene: -; CDR3 protein: CASSAGVPGANVLTF; CDR3 DNA: TGTGCCAGCAGCGCCGGGGTACCAGGGGCCAACGTCCTGACTTTC
V gene: TRBV6-1; J gene: TRBJ1-1; clone size: -; D gene: TRBD1; CDR3 protein: CASTPLTGGGGTEAFF; CDR3 DNA: TGTGCCAGCACTCCACTTACAGGGGGCGGTGGGACTGAAGCTTTCTTT
V gene: TRBV29-1; J gene: TRBJ1-2; clone size: -; D gene: TRBD1; CDR3 protein: CSVAGRLTGGNYGYTF; CDR3 DNA: TGCAGCGTTGCAGGACGATTGACAGGGGGGAACTATGGCTACACCTTC
V gene: TRBV6-2/TRBV6-3; J gene: TRBJ2-3; clone size: -; D gene: TRBD2; CDR3 protein: CASSHRLAGGQGDTQYF; CDR3 DNA: TGTGCCAGCAGCCATCGACTAGCGGGGGGACAGGGAGATACGCAGTATTTT
V gene: TRBV6-2/TRBV6-3; J gene: TRBJ1-2; clone size: -; D gene: -; CDR3 protein: CASNRRQGYGYTF; CDR3 DNA: TGTGCCAGCAATAGACGGCAGGGGTACGGCTACACCTTT
V gene: TRBV12-5; J gene: TRBJ1-5; clone size: -; D gene: -; CDR3 protein: CASGLSPPSQPQHF; CDR3 DNA: TGTGCTAGTGGTTTGTCCCCCCCCAGTCAGCCCCAGCATTTT
V gene: TRBV20-1; J gene: TRBJ2-7; clone size: -; D gene: -; CDR3 protein: CSGQAGPYEQYF; CDR3 DNA: TGCAGTGGACAGGCCGGTCCCTACGAGCAGTACTTC
V gene: TRBV7-9; J gene: TRBJ1-5; clone size: few; D gene: -; CDR3 protein: CASSSAFESRGNQPQHF; CDR3 DNA: TGTGCCAGCAGCTCCGCCTTCGAATCCAGGGGCAATCAGCCCCAGCATTTT
V gene: TRBV12-3/TRBV12-4; J gene: TRBJ1-1; clone size: few; D gene: TRBD1; CDR3 protein: CASSDTGTGAMNTEAFF; CDR3 DNA: TGTGCCAGCAGCGACACCGGGACAGGGGCGATGAACACTGAAGCTTTCTTT
V gene: TRBV24-1; J gene: TRBJ1-1; clone size: -; D gene: -; CDR3 protein: CATSDFRRGEAFF; CDR3 DNA: TGTGCCACCAGTGATTTTCGGAGGGGCGAAGCTTTCTTT
V gene: TRBV12-3/TRBV12-4; J gene: TRBJ2-3; clone size: few; D gene: -; CDR3 protein: CASRAPDSHTQYF; CDR3 DNA: TGTGCCAGCAGGGCCCCGGACTCCCATACGCAGTATTTT
V gene: TRBV29-1; J gene: TRBJ2-1; clone size: -; D gene: TRBD1; CDR3 protein: CSVRDRGRIYNEQFF; CDR3 DNA: TGCAGCGTTAGAGACAGGGGCCGGATCTACAATGAGCAGTTCTTC
V gene: TRBV12-3/TRBV12-4; J gene: TRBJ2-4; clone size: few; D gene: -; CDR3 protein: CASSFGAIQYF; CDR3 DNA: TGTGCCAGCAGTTTTGGGGCCATTCAGTACTTC
V gene: TRBV7-2; J gene: TRBJ2-5; clone size: few; D gene: TRBD1; CDR3 protein: CASSLLGQGSIQETQYF; CDR3 DNA: TGTGCCAGCAGCTTATTGGGACAGGGGAGTATCCAAGAGACCCAGTACTTC
V gene: TRBV7-2; J gene: TRBJ2-1; clone size: -; D gene: -; CDR3 protein: CASSLRDSGQFF; CDR3 DNA: TGTGCCAGCAGCTTAAGGGATTCGGGGCAGTTCTTC
V gene: TRBV12-3/TRBV12-4; J gene: TRBJ1-4; clone size: few; D gene: -; CDR3 protein: CASTLLGRKLFF; CDR3 DNA: TGTGCCAGCACCCTCCTGGGGCGAAAACTGTTTTTT
V gene: TRBV7-9; J gene: TRBJ2-7; clone size: few; D gene: TRBD2; CDR3 protein: CASSISGGGSYNEQYF; CDR3 DNA: TGTGCCAGCAGCATTAGCGGGGGGGGATCCTACAATGAGCAGTACTTC
V gene: TRBV20-1; J gene: TRBJ1-4; clone size: -; D gene: -; CDR3 protein: CSAEATNEKLFF; CDR3 DNA: TGCAGTGCTGAAGCAACTAATGAAAAACTGTTTTTT
V gene: TRBV20-1; J gene: TRBJ1-1; clone size: few; D gene: -; CDR3 protein: CSARASPNTEAFF; CDR3 DNA: TGCAGTGCTAGAGCGTCGCCGAACACTGAAGCTTTCTTT
V gene: TRBV5-1; J gene: TRBJ1-2; clone size: many; D gene: TRBD1; CDR3 protein: CASSTGGNYGYTF; CDR3 DNA: TGCGCCAGCTCGACAGGGGGCAACTATGGCTACACCTTC
V gene: TRBV7-2; J gene: TRBJ2-4; clone size: -; D gene: -; CDR3 protein: CASSLGNGKNIQYF; CDR3 DNA: TGTGCCAGCAGCTTAGGGAACGGGAAAAACATTCAGTACTTC